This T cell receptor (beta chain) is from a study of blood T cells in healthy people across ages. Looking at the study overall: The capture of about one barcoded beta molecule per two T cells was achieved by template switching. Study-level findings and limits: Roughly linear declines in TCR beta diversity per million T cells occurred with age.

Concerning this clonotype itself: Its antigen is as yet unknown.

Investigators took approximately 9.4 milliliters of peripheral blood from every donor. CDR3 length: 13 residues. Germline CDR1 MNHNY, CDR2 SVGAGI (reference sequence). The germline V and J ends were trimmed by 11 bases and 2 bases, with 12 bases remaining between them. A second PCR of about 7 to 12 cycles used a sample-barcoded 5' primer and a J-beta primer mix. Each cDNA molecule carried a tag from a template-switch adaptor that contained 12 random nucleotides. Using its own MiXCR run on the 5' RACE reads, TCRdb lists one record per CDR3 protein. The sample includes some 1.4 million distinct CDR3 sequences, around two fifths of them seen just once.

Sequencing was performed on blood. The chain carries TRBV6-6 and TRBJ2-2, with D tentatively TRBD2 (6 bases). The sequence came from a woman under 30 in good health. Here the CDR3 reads CAGGTGNTGELFF. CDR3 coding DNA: TGTGCCGGAGGGACTGGAAACACCGGGGAGCTGTTTTTT.